These T cell receptor beta chains were read from a single sample in a study of cytomegalovirus exposure and HLA in healthy donors. The data were produced by immunoSEQ multiplex PCR, yet TCRdb's version contains in-frame clones alone and is incomplete. The table has roughly 96,000 clones, about 70% seen once. Input material: PBMCs. Receptor source: a female donor in good health and CMV-seropositive. Each CDR3 is given with its conserved first and last residue.

V: TRBV5-4
CDR3: CASSSVAGDEQYF

V: TRBV7-2
CDR3: CASSATSGPDTQYF

V: TRBV4-1
CDR3: CASSQGSVTYVSTEAFF

V: TRBV7-2
CDR3: CASSTGVSYEQYF

V: TRBV28
CDR3: CASNPSWSGNTIYF

V: TRBV9
CDR3: CASSGSDRATEKLFF

V: TRBV29-1
CDR3: CSVEDPPSGDTDTQYF

V: TRBV5-1
CDR3: CASSIGAGTGNSPLHF

V: TRBV29-1
CDR3: CSVSTGSTEAFF

V: TRBV9
CDR3: CASSPWGEGGLFF

V: TRBV18
CDR3: CASSLLKGQLYGYTF

V: TRBV5-4
CDR3: CASSSGLAGGMGTQYF

V: TRBV6-1
CDR3: CASSVDSTGWEQFF

V: TRBV5-1
CDR3: CASRGHGTDTQYF

V: TRBV4-3
CDR3: CASSQTQGATGELFF

V: TRBV15
CDR3: CATSRGLAGEDEQFF

V: TRBV28
CDR3: CASSPGGVSTEAFF

V: TRBV7-8
CDR3: CASSRGSTYEQYF

V: TRBV4-1
CDR3: CASSQDLGRETQYF

V: TRBV6-4
CDR3: CASSELAGGAEQFF

V: TRBV27
CDR3: CASSETGVPKQYF

V: TRBV28
CDR3: CASTLTQAGGREQYF

V: TRBV7-2
CDR3: CASSEQGGGIGEQYF

V: TRBV30
CDR3: CAWSLQDHEQYF

V: TRBV28
CDR3: CASSFNFGFIGDRSSYEQYF

V: TRBV7-7
CDR3: CASSLGAGTTDTQYF

V: TRBV10-3
CDR3: CAISDSDNAGAGGYTF

V: TRBV5-1
CDR3: CASSLFTGGEETQYF

V: TRBV11-2
CDR3: CASSLDISQGIGNTIYF

V: TRBV4-1
CDR3: CASSQFSTGDSPLHF

V: TRBV4-3
CDR3: CASSQDPVGRGGIEQYF

V: TRBV6-5
CDR3: CASRRQGNTGELFF

V: TRBV5-8
CDR3: CASSHRTSSNQPQHF

V: TRBV2
CDR3: CASSDGLAKNIQYF

V: TRBV6-1
CDR3: CASSAGTSHNEQFF

V: TRBV10-3
CDR3: CAIAEVTGANEKLFF

V: TRBV5-1
CDR3: CASSLMLAGLPEQYF

V: TRBV11-3
CDR3: CASSPQPGHVNTEAFF

V: TRBV6-5
CDR3: CASSYDRGRQGYTF

V: TRBV30
CDR3: CAWSVRSTQNSPLHF

V: TRBV11-2
CDR3: CASSSLSAGELFF

V: TRBV30
CDR3: CAWSVPTAFYYEQYF

V: TRBV30
CDR3: CAWRKQGNTEAFF

V: TRBV16
CDR3: CASSRPGANTEAFF

V: TRBV7-9
CDR3: CASSRESYGYTF

V: TRBV15
CDR3: CATSREGGEQYF

V: TRBV29-1
CDR3: CSVVTGVYEKLFF

V: TRBV7-6
CDR3: CASSSRLASGLIEQYF

V: TRBV5-1
CDR3: CASSLWTGLGLVPRDGKTQYF